This T cell receptor beta chain was identified during a study of cytomegalovirus exposure and HLA in healthy donors (dated by TCRdb to 2015 to 2018). Study-wide context: An earlier analysis of 587 of the donors reported 250 to 350 Gb of sequence data and 117 million unique TCR beta sequences obtained from around 190 million T cells. An early release that covered about 600 HLA-typed donors contained approximately 290 gigabases of sequencing data and around 80 million unique TCR sequences. Among the approximately 430 genotyped donors, more than 70% belonged to the genetic ancestry cluster associated with self-reported Caucasian donors. The study was designed to test whether signatures of past pathogen exposure could be identified by cataloging public T cell receptors. The T cell repertoires of around 670 subjects were profiled by immunosequencing and related to cytomegalovirus serostatus. A separate validation cohort of 100 to 150 different subjects was used in addition to the approximately 670-subject first cohort. To predict cytomegalovirus infection status, the study combined high-throughput TCR immunosequencing, statistical association of individual TCRs with disease status, and machine learning. A later analysis re-analyzed previously published TCR beta repertoires from about 730 donors and added high-resolution HLA genotyping to study TCR occurrence patterns. The later analysis used no new phenotypic data to find candidate immune exposures, relying instead on TCR beta sequences and their occurrence across donors. An earlier analysis of approximately 640 of the donors applied high-throughput TCR beta sequencing to assess whether each TCR beta V gene segment acted as functional or pseudogenic. Donor age, sex, ethnicity and CMV serostatus were compiled together with the repertoire data. Genome-wide SNP genotypes for about 55% of the roughly 670 donors were used in a later genetic analysis, which treated that subset as a discovery cohort. Every discovery cohort repertoire had been produced on one sequencing platform. Class I and class II HLA loci were covered by the typing at four-digit resolution. The number of typed donors differed by locus: about 629-630 for A, B, C, DRB1 and DQB1; 522 for DQA1; over 600 for DPA1; and 400 to 480 for DPB1. A few DR-DQ haplotypes were treated as single units for association and clustering because of strong linkage in the cohort. On average, roughly 250,000 unique TCR beta nucleotide sequences were sequenced per donor among fewer than 500 genotyped donors of the cohort, with roughly 18% of those sequences being non-productive.

Overall results and qualifications from the work: While some public TCRs were present in many individuals, most TCR sequences turned up only very rarely across donors. CMV serostatus was the only immune exposure information available for the cohort. In the study, roughly 160 TCR beta chains were listed as associated with cytomegalovirus. Compared with equally common non-associated chains, HLA-associated TCR beta chains in a later analysis were more clonally expanded and had lower generation probabilities. The earlier analysis of 587 of the donors excluded over 15 rarely observed V segments, including chromosome 9 orphons, because counts were too low. A later analysis associated 16,951 TCR beta sequences with specific HLA alleles at a false discovery rate of 0.05. According to the authors, the approach could potentially be generalized to other disease states and immunological phenotypes. The presence/absence analyses assumed that sequencing depth was roughly uniform across donors, and that assumption may not be true. The cohort was sequenced for TCR beta chains only, and without alpha or paired-chain data the features that could be detected were limited. When HLA alleles, especially DR and DQ, strongly co-occurred, attributing TCR associations to individual alleles was difficult. A later analysis found that most CMV-associated TCR beta chains appeared HLA-restricted, with HLA associations seemingly driven largely by CMV exposure. In a later analysis, TCR association rates were found to vary across HLA loci, with the most associated TCRs seen for DRB1 alleles and the fewest for HLA-C alleles. A further reported finding was that TCR beta sequences accurately predicted the HLA-A and HLA-B alleles for most subjects in the first cohort. A group of highly shared sequence variants was considered likely to be a technical artifact of the sequencing pipeline. V-gene and J-gene trimming of TCR beta chains was associated with a missense DCLRE1C variant in a later genetic analysis, and the association was replicated in an independent cohort. Linkage disequilibrium might explain the correlated functional status among segregating V segments, but an unknown experimental factor could not be excluded. Some IMGT-functional V segments, including TRBV6-2 and TRBV6-3, could not be distinguished by the 87-base-pair reads and were therefore excluded. According to a later genetic analysis, donors in an Asian-associated ancestry cluster had fewer N-insertions in productive TCRs than the approximately 710-donor mean. Because HLA typing was unavailable for some donors at each locus, only the typed subset was used in association tests. An earlier analysis of some 560 of the donors showed that most TCR beta V segments appeared in productive rearrangements either about 87% or about 30% of the time, which broadly matched IMGT annotations. The classifier was reported to diagnose cytomegalovirus status with high specificity and sensitivity in both the original cohort and the validation cohort. In vitro tests confirmed that three of the cytomegalovirus-associated TCR beta chains recognize cytomegalovirus antigens. In a later analysis, several top co-occurrence clusters were reported to appear linked to parvovirus B19, influenza, CMV and Epstein-Barr virus.

V and J lose 6 bases and 0 bases, and a span of 8 bases separates them. The germline V gene supplies CDR1 MNHEY and CDR2 SVGAGI. The CDR3 covers 14 residues, taking in both the cysteine and the phenylalanine. Here the CDR3 DNA is all that survives: 42 bases in frame from base 1. Concerning this clone: Its antigen remains unidentified. No much larger clone is present one base from it, and per-base qualities are unavailable.

Library creation used the immunoSEQ multiplex PCR assay. The multiplex PCR relied on a mix of 60 forward primers for TCR Vbeta segments and 13 reverse primers for TCR Jbeta segments. The CDR3 region of rearranged TCR beta genes was amplified from genomic DNA with a multiplex PCR assay. Amplified TCR beta libraries were sequenced as 87-base-pair reads on the Illumina HiSeq System. For the original study's pipeline: A later analysis tallied about 77 million unique TCR beta chains across the approximately 670 repertoires, and about 10 million of those chains were shared by two or more donors. Raw reads were error-corrected and collapsed into unique sequences by a nearest-neighbor algorithm in which closely related sequences were merged to remove PCR and sequencing errors. Alignment of CDR3 sequences to IMGT reference sequences was used to assign V, D and J gene segments. For a sequence to be retained, a match of at least six nucleotides to both a V gene segment and a J gene segment was required. A rearrangement counted as productive if the CDR3 had no stop codons and remained in frame with V and J, and every other rearrangement counted as non-productive. Following IMGT convention, CDR3 was defined as the stretch from the second conserved V-encoded cysteine up to the conserved J-encoded phenylalanine. The earlier analysis of fewer than 750 of the donors excluded sequences that lacked an unambiguous match to a single V gene segment. An earlier analysis of 500 to 600 of the donors classified V segments as functional when productive rearrangements were above 56.7% and as segregating when the standard deviation between donors was above 5%. A statistical classification framework was built to diagnose cytomegalovirus status from the catalog of TCR beta chain sequences. In a later analysis, V and J genes were assigned by comparing TCR nucleotide sequences against IMGT/GENE-DB human TR gene sequences. In a later analysis, CDR3 sequences and most-parsimonious VDJ recombination scenarios were assigned using the TCRdist pipeline. A later analysis defined each TCR beta chain by its CDR3 amino acid sequence plus V-gene family, and excluded reads lacking a unique V-gene family. As a way to deal with suspected cross-contamination and a sequencing artifact, a later analysis dropped over 550 nucleotide sequences that were highly shared and had low generation probability. For each public chain, a later analysis derived a clonal expansion index from normalized ranks of inferred template counts within each repertoire. In a later analysis, generation probabilities were computed with a VDJ recombination model fitted to out-of-frame rearrangements, and the resulting probabilities were checked against IGoR. A later analysis scored TCR-TCR, TCR-HLA and TCR-CMV co-occurrence with hypergeometric tests, applying a repertoire-size bias correction to TCR pairs. A later analysis estimated false discovery rates by permuting HLA or CMV assignments 20 times. In a later analysis, co-occurring TCRs were grouped with DBSCAN, and TCRdist sequence similarity was added when clustering was performed within HLA-allele-positive subsets. Repertoires with fewer than 30,000 or more than 120,000 public chains, plus five repertoires with anomalous nucleotide sharing, were excluded from co-occurrence clustering. Here the immuneACCESS table is served through TCRdb, limited to in-frame sequences with V and J called. Missing clones are a known gap in these copies; in checked studies unresolved V genes cover under half, and the rest lacks a known reason. V, J and clone size derive from that table, while D and trimming were established from the DNA sequence. For this sample there are around 150,000 clones; 65% to 85% appear just once. The ten largest clones capture 7.1% of the sample.

The cohort consisted of approximately 690 healthy bone marrow donors. All cohort members were sampled while nominally healthy, although unrecorded immune exposures were likely present. The donor tested CMV seropositive, placing the donor among the approximately 290 seropositive members of the cohort. Each donor provided a peripheral blood sample, and peripheral blood mononuclear cells were used for TCR beta sequencing. Genomic DNA was extracted from the blood cell samples with the Qiagen DNeasy Blood Extraction Kit. Here the chain combines TRBV6-5 and TRBJ2-2; no D gene can be assigned with confidence. This TCR was recovered from a man in his forties in good health and CMV-seropositive. The specimen was PBMCs. The CDR3 loop reads CASRRNSNTGELFF. The nucleotide sequence is TGTGCCAGCAGGAGAAATTCGAACACCGGGGAGCTGTTTTTT.